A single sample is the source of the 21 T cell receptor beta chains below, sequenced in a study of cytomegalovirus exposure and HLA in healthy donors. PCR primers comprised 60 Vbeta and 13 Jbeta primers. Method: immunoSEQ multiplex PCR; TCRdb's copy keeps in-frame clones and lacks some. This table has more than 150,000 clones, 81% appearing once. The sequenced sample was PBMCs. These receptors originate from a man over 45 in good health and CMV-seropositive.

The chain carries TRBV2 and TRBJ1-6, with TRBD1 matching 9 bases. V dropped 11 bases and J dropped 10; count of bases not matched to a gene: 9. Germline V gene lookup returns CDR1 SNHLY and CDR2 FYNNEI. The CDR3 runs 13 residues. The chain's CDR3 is CAGRTGDESPLHF. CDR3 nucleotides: TGTGCCGGACGGACAGGGGATGAGTCACCCCTCCACTTT.

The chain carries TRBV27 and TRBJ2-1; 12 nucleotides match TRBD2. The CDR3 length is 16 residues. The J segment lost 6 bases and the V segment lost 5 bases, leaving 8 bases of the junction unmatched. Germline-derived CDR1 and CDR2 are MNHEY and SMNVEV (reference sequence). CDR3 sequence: CASSPLGLAGFNEQFF. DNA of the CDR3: TGTGCCAGCAGTCCCCTCGGACTAGCGGGATTCAATGAGCAGTTCTTC.

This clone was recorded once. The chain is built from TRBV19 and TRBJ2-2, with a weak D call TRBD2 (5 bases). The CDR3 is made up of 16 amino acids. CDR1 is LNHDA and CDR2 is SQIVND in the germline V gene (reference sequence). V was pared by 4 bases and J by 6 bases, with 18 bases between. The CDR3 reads CASSKGASLYSGELFF. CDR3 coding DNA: TGTGCCAGTAGTAAGGGAGCATCCCTTTACTCCGGGGAGCTGTTTTTT.

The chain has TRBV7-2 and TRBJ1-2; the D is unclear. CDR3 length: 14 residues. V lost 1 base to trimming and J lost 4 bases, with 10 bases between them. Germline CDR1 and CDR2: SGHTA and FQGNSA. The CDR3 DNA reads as TGTGCCAGCAGCTTAGGAGGGTTCTCCTATGGCTACACCTTC. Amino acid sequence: CASSLGGFSYGYTF.

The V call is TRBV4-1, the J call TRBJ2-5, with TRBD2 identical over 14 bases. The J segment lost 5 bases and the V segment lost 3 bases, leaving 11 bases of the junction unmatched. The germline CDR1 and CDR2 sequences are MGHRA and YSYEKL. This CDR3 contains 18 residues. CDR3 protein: CASSQRTGTSGSGETQYF. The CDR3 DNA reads TGCGCCAGCAGCCAGAGAACCGGGACTAGCGGGAGTGGGGAGACCCAGTACTTC.

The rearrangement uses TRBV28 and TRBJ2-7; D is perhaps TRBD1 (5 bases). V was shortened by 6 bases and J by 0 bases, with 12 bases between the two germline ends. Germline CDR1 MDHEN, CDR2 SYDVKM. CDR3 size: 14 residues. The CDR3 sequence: CASRSRRASYEQYF. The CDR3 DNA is TGTGCCAGCAGGTCCCGCAGGGCCTCCTACGAGCAGTACTTC.

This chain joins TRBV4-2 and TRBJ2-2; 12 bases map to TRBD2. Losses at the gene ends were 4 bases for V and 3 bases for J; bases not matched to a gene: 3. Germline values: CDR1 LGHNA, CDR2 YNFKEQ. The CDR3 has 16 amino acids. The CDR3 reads CASSPRLAGDTGELFF. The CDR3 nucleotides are TGTGCCAGCAGCCCAAGACTAGCGGGAGACACCGGGGAGCTGTTTTTT.

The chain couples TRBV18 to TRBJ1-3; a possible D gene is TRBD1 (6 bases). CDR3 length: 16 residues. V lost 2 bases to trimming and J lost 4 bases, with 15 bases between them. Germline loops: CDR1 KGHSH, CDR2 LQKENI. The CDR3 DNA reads TGTGCCAGCTCACCAAGCTTGCAGGGGAGCGGAAACACCATATATTTT. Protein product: CASSPSLQGSGNTIYF.

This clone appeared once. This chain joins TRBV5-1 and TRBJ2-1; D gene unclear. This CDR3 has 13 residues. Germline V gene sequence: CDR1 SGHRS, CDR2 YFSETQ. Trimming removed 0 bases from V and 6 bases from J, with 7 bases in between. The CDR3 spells CASSLATINEQFF. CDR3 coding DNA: TGCGCCAGCAGCTTGGCCACTATCAATGAGCAGTTCTTC.

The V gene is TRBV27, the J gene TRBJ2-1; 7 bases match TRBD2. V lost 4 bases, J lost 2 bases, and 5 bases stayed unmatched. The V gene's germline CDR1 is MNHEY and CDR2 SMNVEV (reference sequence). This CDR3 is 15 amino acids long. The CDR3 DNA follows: TGTGCCAGCAGTTGGGGGGGTTGGGCCTACAATGAGCAGTTCTTC. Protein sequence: CASSWGGWAYNEQFF.

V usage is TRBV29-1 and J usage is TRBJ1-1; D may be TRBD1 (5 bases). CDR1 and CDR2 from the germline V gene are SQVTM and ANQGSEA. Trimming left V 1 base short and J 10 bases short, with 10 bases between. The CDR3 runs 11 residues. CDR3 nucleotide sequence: TGCAGCGTTGAAGCAGGGTCCCCAGCTTTCTTT. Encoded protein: CSVEAGSPAFF.

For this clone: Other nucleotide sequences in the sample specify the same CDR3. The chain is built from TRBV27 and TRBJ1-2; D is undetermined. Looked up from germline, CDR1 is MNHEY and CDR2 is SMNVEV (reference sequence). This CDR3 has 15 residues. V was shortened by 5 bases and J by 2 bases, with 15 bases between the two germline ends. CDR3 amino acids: CASSLSGRANYGYTF. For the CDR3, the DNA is TGTGCCAGCAGTCTCTCCGGGCGGGCAAACTATGGCTACACCTTC.

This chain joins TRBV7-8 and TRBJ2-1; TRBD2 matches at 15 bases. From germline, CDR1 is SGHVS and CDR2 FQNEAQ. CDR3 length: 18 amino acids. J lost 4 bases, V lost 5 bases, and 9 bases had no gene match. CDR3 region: CASSPPGLAGGPYNEQFF. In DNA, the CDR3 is TGTGCCAGCAGCCCACCGGGACTAGCGGGAGGTCCTTACAATGAGCAGTTCTTC.

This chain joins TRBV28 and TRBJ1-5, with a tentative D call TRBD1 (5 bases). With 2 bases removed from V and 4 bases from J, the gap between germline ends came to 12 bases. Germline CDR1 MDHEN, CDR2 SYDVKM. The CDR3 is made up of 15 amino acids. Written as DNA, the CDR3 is TGTGCCAGCAGTTTAGCAGGGAACTATAATCAGCCCCAGCATTTT. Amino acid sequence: CASSLAGNYNQPQHF. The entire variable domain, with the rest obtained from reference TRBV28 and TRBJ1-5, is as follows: DVKVTQSSRYLVKRTGEKVFLECVQDMDHENMFWYRQDPGLGLRLIYFSYDVKMKEKGDIPEGYSVSREKKERFSLILESASTNQTSMYLCASSLAGNYNQPQHFGDGTRLSIL.

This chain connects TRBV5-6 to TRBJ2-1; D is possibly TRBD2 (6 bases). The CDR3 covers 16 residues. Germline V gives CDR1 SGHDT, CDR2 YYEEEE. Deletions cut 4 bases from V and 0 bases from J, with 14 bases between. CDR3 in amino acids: CASSPLRGTSYNEQFF. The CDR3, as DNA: TGTGCCAGCAGCCCCCTCCGGGGGACCTCCTACAATGAGCAGTTCTTC.

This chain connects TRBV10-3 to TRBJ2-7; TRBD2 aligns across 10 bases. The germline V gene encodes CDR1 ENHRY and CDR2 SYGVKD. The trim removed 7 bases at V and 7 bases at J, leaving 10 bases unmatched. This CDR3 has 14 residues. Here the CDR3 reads CAIKLAGPGVEQYF. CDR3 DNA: TGTGCCATCAAACTAGCGGGGCCGGGGGTAGAGCAGTACTTC.

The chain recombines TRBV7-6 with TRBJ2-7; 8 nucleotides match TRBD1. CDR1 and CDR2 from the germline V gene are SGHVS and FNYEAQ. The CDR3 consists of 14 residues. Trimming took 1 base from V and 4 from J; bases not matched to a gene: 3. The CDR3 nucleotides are TGTGCCAGCAGCTTAGGACAGGGGATATACGAGCAGTACTTC. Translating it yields CASSLGQGIYEQYF.

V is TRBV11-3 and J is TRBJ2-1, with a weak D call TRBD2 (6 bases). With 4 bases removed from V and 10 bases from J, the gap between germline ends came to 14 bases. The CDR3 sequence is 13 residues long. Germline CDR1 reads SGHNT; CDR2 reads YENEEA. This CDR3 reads CASSSRAGREQFF. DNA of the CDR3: TGTGCCAGCAGCTCCAGGGCGGGGAGGGAGCAGTTCTTC.

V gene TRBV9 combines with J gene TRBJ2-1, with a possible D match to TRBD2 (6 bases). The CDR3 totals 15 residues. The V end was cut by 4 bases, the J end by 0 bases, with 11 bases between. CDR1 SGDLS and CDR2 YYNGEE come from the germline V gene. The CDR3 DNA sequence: TGTGCCAGCAGCCCCGCGGGAAGCTCCTACAATGAGCAGTTCTTC. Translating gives CASSPAGSSYNEQFF.

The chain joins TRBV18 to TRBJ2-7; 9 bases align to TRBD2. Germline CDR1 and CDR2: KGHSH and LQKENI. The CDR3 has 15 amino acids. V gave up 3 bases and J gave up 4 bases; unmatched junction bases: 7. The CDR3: CASSPVRLAEYEQYF. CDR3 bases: TGTGCCAGCTCACCCGTTAGACTAGCGGAGTACGAGCAGTACTTC.

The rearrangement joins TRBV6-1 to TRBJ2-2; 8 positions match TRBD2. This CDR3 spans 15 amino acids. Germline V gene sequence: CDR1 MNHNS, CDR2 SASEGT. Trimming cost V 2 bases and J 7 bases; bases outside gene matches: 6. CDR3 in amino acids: CASSELAGLVGELFF. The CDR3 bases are TGTGCCAGCAGTGAATTAGCGGGACTTGTCGGGGAGCTGTTTTTT.